The next 18 T cell receptor beta chains were all read from a single sample in a study of T-cell memory formation after mild COVID-19. TCRdb ran MiXCR on the 5' RACE reads and lists one entry per CDR3 protein. The table records about 250,000 distinct CDR3 sequences, roughly 14% of them present only once. Specimen: PBMCs or a T cell subset sorted from them (not recorded which). The source of these receptors is an adult woman who had mild COVID-19 (a few samples of this study predate the infection). Cell type and time point are not known.

This clonotype was detected only a few times. This chain connects TRBV3-1 to TRBJ1-1; possible D gene TRBD1, 5 bases. The V gene lost 2 bases and the J gene lost 3 bases, with 13 bases spanning the gap. The CDR3 runs 15 residues. Germline assignment: CDR1 LGHDT and CDR2 YNNKEL (reference sequence). The CDR3 bases are TGTGCCAGCAGCCAATCCGGGGCTGGGGACACTGAAGCTTTCTTT. Encoded protein: CASSQSGAGDTEAFF.

This CDR3 is CASSLLGGRSNQPQHF. Here the CDR3 DNA reads TGTGCCAGCAGTTTACTCGGGGGACGTAGCAATCAGCCCCAGCATTTT. J is TRBJ1-5 and V is TRBV12-3 or TRBV12-4, with D perhaps TRBD1 (5 bases). The CDR3 consists of 16 residues. Trimming pared 2 bases from V and 0 bases from J, leaving 11 bases between.

The chain links TRBV5-6 to TRBJ2-4; D remains ambiguous. V dropped 1 base and J dropped 0 bases, with 14 bases sitting between them. The CDR3 totals 17 residues. Germline V lookup: CDR1 SGHDT, CDR2 YYEEEE. CDR3 loop: CASSLLVQQLAKNIQYF. In nucleotides, the CDR3 is TGTGCCAGCAGCTTGTTGGTGCAGCAACTAGCCAAAAACATTCAGTACTTC. The full variable domain, rest sourced from reference TRBV5-6 and TRBJ2-4, is DAGVTQSPTHLIKTRGQQVTLRCSPKSGHDTVSWYQQALGQGPQFIFQYYEEEERQRGNFPDRFSGHQFPNYSSELNVNALLLGDSALYLCASSLLVQQLAKNIQYFGAGTRLSVL.

The chain couples TRBV15 to TRBJ2-3; D call uncertain. The germline V gene encodes CDR1 LNHNV and CDR2 YYDKDF (reference sequence). V lost 0 bases to trimming and J lost 5 bases, with 6 bases between them. The CDR3 loop spans 13 amino acids. The DNA for the CDR3 is TGTGCCACCAGCAGAGATTTGGGAGATACGCAGTATTTT. Protein sequence: CATSRDLGDTQYF.

The V and J genes are TRBV2 and TRBJ2-5; TRBD1 aligns across 7 bases. V shed 8 bases and J 5 bases; nucleotides not matched to a gene: 11. The CDR3 contains 14 residues. Germline V gene lookup returns CDR1 SNHLY and CDR2 FYNNEI. DNA for the CDR3: TGTGCCAGCGGAGAGGGGGCCGGGTCGGAGACCCAGTACTTC. As protein: CASGEGAGSETQYF.

This clonotype turned up a few times. The chain employs TRBV15 and TRBJ2-2; D call uncertain. The CDR3 is made up of 15 amino acids. Germline CDR1 LNHNV, CDR2 YYDKDF (reference sequence). Trimming shortened V by 8 bases and J by 0 bases, and 13 bases separated the two germline ends. CDR3 region: CATAKNPTNTGELFF. CDR3 DNA: TGTGCCACCGCGAAAAACCCCACGAACACCGGGGAGCTGTTTTTT.

J is TRBJ1-2 and V is TRBV19, with D tentatively TRBD1 (5 bases). V gave up 5 bases and J gave up 4 bases, with 17 bases separating them. The CDR3 totals 15 residues. CDR1 is LNHDA, CDR2 SQIVND, per germline (reference sequence). The CDR3 protein is CASSENIDRAYGYTF. The CDR3 DNA is TGTGCCAGTAGTGAGAACATCGACAGAGCCTATGGCTACACCTTC.

The genes are TRBV7-2 and TRBJ2-1, with a weak D call TRBD1 (6 bases). CDR3 size: 13 residues. The germline V gene encodes CDR1 SGHTA and CDR2 FQGNSA. The V gene lost 5 bases and the J gene lost 5 bases, with 10 bases spanning the gap. The CDR3 spells CASSLDRNNEQFF. In nucleotides, the CDR3 is TGTGCCAGCAGCCTGGACAGAAACAATGAGCAGTTCTTC.

This sequence joins TRBV20-1 and TRBJ2-3, with D hard to call. Germline V gene data show CDR1 as DFQATT and CDR2 as SNEGSKA (reference sequence). The CDR3 loop spans 15 amino acids. V shed 0 bases and J shed 2 bases, with 12 bases lying between them. CDR3 sequence (DNA): TGCAGTGCTAGAGATGCGCTACGAGACACAGATACGCAGTATTTT. This translates into CSARDALRDTDTQYF.

This clonotype has just a few counts. The chain carries TRBV7-2 and TRBJ2-2; no clear D. Trimming took off 3 bases at V and 0 bases at J, with 8 bases between the two ends. Per germline, CDR1 SGHTA and CDR2 FQGNSA. The CDR3 has 15 amino acids. Written as DNA, the CDR3 is TGTGCCAGCAGCTTGTCACAGACGAACACCGGGGAGCTGTTTTTT. Residues: CASSLSQTNTGELFF.

In its sample, this clonotype was seen a few times. The chain couples TRBV3-1 to TRBJ1-1; 8 positions match TRBD1. Germline V gene sequence: CDR1 LGHDT, CDR2 YNNKEL (reference sequence). V dropped 4 bases and J dropped 3; count of bases not matched to a gene: 7. The CDR3 totals 15 residues. CDR3 nucleotide sequence: TGTGCCAGCAGCCCTCGACAGGGGAAAGACACTGAAGCTTTCTTT. It translates to CASSPRQGKDTEAFF. Looking up the rest from reference TRBV3-1 and TRBJ1-1 gives the full variable domain: DTAVSQTPKYLVTQMGNDKSIKCEQNLGHDTMYWYKQDSKKFLKIMFSYNNKELIINETVPNRFSPKSPDKAHLNLHINSLELGDSAVYFCASSPRQGKDTEAFFGQGTRLTVV.

This clonotype appeared a few times. V and J are TRBV5-1 and TRBJ1-5; possible D gene TRBD1, 6 bases. The CDR3 spans 16 residues. Trimming stripped 0 bases from V and 4 bases from J, with 14 bases between. Germline loops: CDR1 SGHRS, CDR2 YFSETQ. Here the CDR3 DNA reads TGCGCCAGCAGCTTGGGCCTACAGGGATCTAATCAGCCCCAGCATTTT. Its translation is CASSLGLQGSNQPQHF.

A few counts support this clonotype. J is TRBJ2-1 and V is TRBV25-1; D is uncertain. Germline V gene lookup returns CDR1 MGHDK and CDR2 SYGVNS. This CDR3 region has 15 residues. V lost 3 bases, J lost 7 bases, and 16 bases lay in between. DNA for the CDR3: TGTGCCAGCAGTGAGCCGGGCCCCGAGGCGAATGAGCAGTTCTTC. Translating gives CASSEPGPEANEQFF.

This clonotype was counted a few times. The chain joins TRBV10-3 to TRBJ2-1; 8 bases fit TRBD2. The CDR3 covers 14 residues. Germline V gene data show CDR1 as ENHRY and CDR2 as SYGVKD. V dropped 5 bases and J dropped 5; count of bases not matched to a gene: 5. The CDR3 loop reads CAISRLAQDNEQFF. As DNA, the CDR3 is TGTGCCATCAGTAGACTAGCGCAGGACAATGAGCAGTTCTTC.

This clonotype showed up just a few times. This rearrangement joins TRBV25-1 to TRBJ1-1; unclear D gene. The CDR3 contains 13 residues. Germline loops: CDR1 MGHDK, CDR2 SYGVNS. With 7 bases removed from V and 7 bases from J, the gap between germline ends came to 16 bases. Here the CDR3 reads CASISWGSDEAFF. The CDR3 coding sequence is TGTGCCAGCATTTCTTGGGGTAGTGATGAAGCTTTCTTT.

The chain links TRBV12-3 or TRBV12-4 to TRBJ2-7, with D possibly matching TRBD1 (6 bases). The CDR3 loop spans 17 amino acids. With 3 bases removed from V and 1 base from J, the gap between germline ends came to 19 bases. The CDR3 is CASSLGPVGQRSYEQYF. CDR3 nucleotide sequence: TGTGCCAGCAGTTTGGGCCCCGTAGGACAGCGATCCTACGAGCAGTACTTC.

The V gene is TRBV27, the J gene TRBJ1-1; D gene unclear. The CDR3 has 14 amino acids. Germline values: CDR1 MNHEY, CDR2 SMNVEV (reference sequence). V was pared by 6 bases and J by 1 base, with 12 bases between. As DNA, the CDR3 is TGTGCCAGCAGGGCACCGCCGGGGAACACTGAAGCTTTCTTT. Encoded protein: CASRAPPGNTEAFF.

This clonotype was seen only a few times. The V gene is TRBV5-1, the J gene TRBJ2-7; a possible D gene is TRBD2 (6 bases). Germline-derived CDR1 and CDR2 are SGHRS and YFSETQ. This CDR3 is built from 15 residues. Trimming removed 3 bases from V and 2 bases from J, with 15 bases in between. In nucleotides, the CDR3 is TGCGCCAGCAGCTCTCGCGGGGCCGGGGCCTACGAGCAGTACTTC. Translation gives CASSSRGAGAYEQYF.